These 25 T cell receptor beta chains were sequenced from one sample in a study of T cell responses to AZD1222 COVID-19 vaccine. Libraries were prepared by immunoSEQ multiplex PCR; TCRdb keeps only in-frame clonotypes and omits some of them. The sample includes roughly 100,000 clones, about nine tenths of them seen just once. Material: peripheral blood, obtained on day 0 of AZD1222 vaccination. These receptors were taken from an adult in good health.

The rearrangement joins TRBV5-1 to TRBJ1-1, with D perhaps TRBD1 (6 bases). Germline V gene data show CDR1 as SGHRS and CDR2 as YFSETQ. Trimming removed 4 bases at V and 1 base at J, with 11 bases between. The CDR3 is made up of 14 amino acids. The CDR3 DNA sequence: TGCGCCAGCAGCCCCTCGACAGGGAACACTGAAGCTTTCTTT. It encodes CASSPSTGNTEAFF.

This rearrangement joins TRBV19 to TRBJ1-3; D may be TRBD1 (6 bases). There are 15 residues in the CDR3. Germline-derived CDR1 and CDR2 are LNHDA and SQIVND (reference sequence). Trimming stripped 10 bases from V and 0 bases from J, with 16 bases between. The CDR3 spells CATKDSSTSGNTIYF. CDR3 in DNA: TGTGCCACCAAGGACAGTTCAACCTCTGGAAACACCATATATTTT.

The chain uses TRBV5-4 and TRBJ2-7, with D perhaps given as TRBD1 or TRBD2 (5 bases each). In germline, CDR1 is SGHNT, CDR2 YYREEE (reference sequence). Trimming took off 1 base at V and 3 bases at J, with 8 bases between the two ends. The CDR3 has 13 residues. CDR3 sequence reads: CASSLIGGYEQYF. Written as DNA, the CDR3 is TGTGCCAGCAGCTTGATTGGGGGCTACGAGCAGTACTTC.

This clone was seen a few times. This chain uses TRBV3-1 (or the pseudogene TRBV3-2) with TRBJ1-2; unclear D gene. V was trimmed by 0 bases and J by 11 bases, leaving 16 bases between them. The CDR3 contains 14 residues. CDR1 is LGHDT and CDR2 is YNNKEL in the germline V gene (reference sequence). Here the CDR3 DNA reads TGTGCCAGCAGCCAAGAGGTAGGGCTGATGAGTTACACCTTC. Amino acid sequence: CASSQEVGLMSYTF.

This clone was observed a handful of times. The rearrangement uses TRBV5-1 and TRBJ1-6; possibly TRBD1 for D (6 bases). This CDR3 spans 17 amino acids. V was clipped by 0 bases and J by 8 bases, with 18 bases between them. The V gene's germline CDR1 is SGHRS and CDR2 YFSETQ. The CDR3 DNA follows: TGCGCCAGCAGCTTGGCCCCAGGGGCAGAGAGGGATTCACCCCTCCACTTT. The encoded protein is CASSLAPGAERDSPLHF.

The chain combines TRBV30 with TRBJ1-1; D gene uncertain. Trimming cost V 0 bases and J 3 bases, with 8 bases left between them. The CDR3 runs 13 residues. Germline assignment: CDR1 GTSNPN and CDR2 SVGIG (reference sequence). Here the CDR3 DNA reads TGTGCCTGGAGTGTACGGTTGGACACTGAAGCTTTCTTT. This sequence encodes CAWSVRLDTEAFF.

This sequence joins TRBV2 and TRBJ2-2; TRBD2 matches at 8 bases. The J segment lost 1 base and the V segment lost 3 bases, leaving 4 bases of the junction unmatched. The V gene's germline CDR1 is SNHLY and CDR2 FYNNEI. The CDR3 sequence is 16 residues long. This chain's CDR3 is CASSELAGRNTGELFF. Here the CDR3 DNA reads TGTGCCAGCAGTGAGTTAGCGGGACGGAACACCGGGGAGCTGTTTTTT.

This sequence joins TRBV6-5 and TRBJ2-3; 9 nucleotides match TRBD1. The V and J ends lost 8 bases and 8 bases, in that order; junction bases with no gene match: 8. Per the germline V gene, CDR1 is MNHEY and CDR2 is SVGAGI. The length of the CDR3 is 13 residues. CDR3 in DNA: TGTGCCAGCCGGGACAGGGTTGTCAGTACGCAGTATTTT. As protein: CASRDRVVSTQYF.

This chain links TRBV11-2 with TRBJ1-6; D unclear. Between the trimmed V and J ends, which lost 1 base and 14 bases, there was a span of 12 bases. Germline V gene lookup returns CDR1 SGHAT and CDR2 FQNNGV. The CDR3 consists of 13 residues. As DNA, the CDR3 is TGTGCCAGCAGCTTAGTGGCAAAGCCATCCCTCCACTTT. Its translation is CASSLVAKPSLHF.

This clone came up once. The chain joins TRBV27 to TRBJ1-3, with D uncertain. This CDR3 has 15 amino acids. V was pared by 2 bases and J by 1 base, with 9 bases between. CDR1 is MNHEY and CDR2 is SMNVEV in the germline V gene (reference sequence). In DNA form, the CDR3 reads TGTGCCAGCAGTTTAACATGGGCATCTGGAAACACCATATATTTT. Amino acids: CASSLTWASGNTIYF.

V is TRBV20-1 and J is TRBJ2-5; 8 nucleotides align to TRBD2. This CDR3 has 20 residues. V lost 6 bases to trimming and J lost 5 bases; unmatched junction nucleotides: 29. Per germline, CDR1 DFQATT and CDR2 SNEGSKA (reference sequence). In nucleotides, the CDR3 is TGCAGTGCAAGTCCGACTACCGGGACTAGTCCGAGGCTTGTGGGGGAGACCCAGTACTTC. It specifies CSASPTTGTSPRLVGETQYF.

This chain joins TRBV28 and TRBJ2-3, with 11 bases fitting TRBD2. Per the germline V gene, CDR1 is MDHEN and CDR2 is SYDVKM. This CDR3 has 18 amino acids. V gave up 5 bases and J gave up 2 bases; unmatched junction bases: 12. CDR3 DNA: TGTGCCAGCAGTGGCACCGGGACTAGCGGTTACCTCACAGATACGCAGTATTTT. This sequence encodes CASSGTGTSGYLTDTQYF.

This rearrangement joins TRBV5-1 to TRBJ2-7; weak D call: TRBD2 (5 bases). The V and J ends lost 0 bases and 3 bases respectively, with 13 bases between them. The CDR3 has 15 amino acids. Germline-derived CDR1 and CDR2 are SGHRS and YFSETQ. CDR3 in DNA: TGCGCCAGCAGCTTGGAAGAGGGCTCAGGCTACGAGCAGTACTTC. This sequence encodes CASSLEEGSGYEQYF.

The J gene is TRBJ2-1, the V gene TRBV30; TRBD2 agrees at 9 bases. Germline V gene lookup returns CDR1 GTSNPN and CDR2 SVGIG (reference sequence). This CDR3 comprises 18 residues. J lost 2 bases, V lost 0 bases, and 11 bases had no gene match. CDR3 amino acids: CAWSVKGAGGFTYNEQFF. As DNA, the CDR3 is TGTGCCTGGAGTGTAAAAGGAGCGGGGGGCTTTACCTACAATGAGCAGTTCTTC.

V gene TRBV5-6 combines with J gene TRBJ2-1; 13 bases line up with TRBD2. There are 17 residues in the CDR3. J lost 9 bases, V lost 5 bases, and 14 bases had no gene match. CDR1 and CDR2 (germline): SGHDT, YYEEEE. The CDR3 sequence is CASRHQTLAGGPGEQFF. The CDR3 coding sequence is TGTGCCAGCAGACACCAAACACTAGCGGGGGGGCCGGGTGAGCAGTTCTTC.

This clone has just one count. V is TRBV24-1 and J is TRBJ2-3; 9 bases align to TRBD1. After removal of 0 bases from V and 11 bases from J, the junction contained 2 bases not matched to a gene. The CDR3 sequence is 13 residues long. Germline V gives CDR1 KGHDR, CDR2 SFDVKD. The CDR3 protein is CATSDLGDREQYF. CDR3 DNA: TGTGCCACCAGTGATTTGGGGGACAGGGAGCAGTATTTT.

The chain employs TRBV6-4 and TRBJ2-3, with D possibly TRBD2 on 6 matching bases. V was trimmed by 4 bases and J by 2 bases, leaving 10 bases between them. The CDR3 is made up of 14 amino acids. Germline V gives CDR1 MRHNA, CDR2 SNTAGT. The CDR3, as DNA: TGTGCCAGCAGTGGTAGCGGAGACACAGATACGCAGTATTTT. It codes for CASSGSGDTDTQYF.

Only one count was recorded for this clone. V and J are TRBV19 and TRBJ1-2, with D possibly being TRBD1 (5 bases). Germline lookup yields CDR1 LNHDA and CDR2 SQIVND (reference sequence). CDR3 length: 17 amino acids. V was cut by 1 base and J by 6 bases, with 21 bases left in between. The CDR3 DNA sequence: TGTGCCAGTAGTATAGTTCCCCCCGGACACAGTGTGCATGGCTACACCTTC. It translates to CASSIVPPGHSVHGYTF.

The chain couples TRBV11-2 to TRBJ1-4, with D maybe TRBD1 (5 bases). CDR1 and CDR2 (germline): SGHAT, FQNNGV. Trimming took 1 base from V and 6 from J, leaving 6 bases between them. The length of the CDR3 is 13 residues. As DNA, the CDR3 is TGTGCCAGCAGCTTAGGGGGGGATGAAAAACTGTTTTTT. It translates to CASSLGGDEKLFF. Combining the CDR3 with reference TRBV11-2 and TRBJ1-4 gives the whole variable domain EAGVAQSPRYKIIEKRQSVAFWCNPISGHATLYWYQQILGQGPKLLIQFQNNGVVDDSQLPKDRFSAERLKGVDSTLKIQPAKLEDSAVYLCASSLGGDEKLFFGSGTQLSVL.

J is TRBJ2-7 and V is TRBV6-5; D remains ambiguous. The germline gives CDR1 MNHEY, CDR2 SVGAGI. There are 12 residues in the CDR3. V lost 4 bases to trimming and J lost 5 bases, with 9 bases between them. The DNA for the CDR3 is TGTGCCAGCAGTTCCACGGCCCACGAGCAGTACTTC. Translation: CASSSTAHEQYF.

CDR3 amino acids: CASCDRGYGYTF. CDR3 DNA: TGTGCCAGTTGTGACAGGGGGTACGGCTACACCTTC. This chain links TRBV19 with TRBJ1-2, with 9 nucleotides matching TRBD1. Trimming cost V 8 bases and J 8 bases; bases outside gene matches: 6. The CDR3 totals 12 residues. CDR1 is LNHDA, CDR2 SQIVND, per germline (reference sequence).

The chain links TRBV3-1 (or the pseudogene TRBV3-2) to TRBJ2-7; a possible D gene is TRBD1 (6 bases). The CDR3 is 15 residues long. Trimming shortened V by 3 bases and J by 12 bases, and 24 bases separated the two germline ends. Germline V gives CDR1 LGHDT, CDR2 YNNKEL (reference sequence). The CDR3, as DNA: TGTGCCAGCAGCCAGGAAGGAGGACAGCACTTTACGACGTACTTC. This gives the protein CASSQEGGQHFTTYF.

The V gene is TRBV19, the J gene TRBJ2-1; tentatively, D is TRBD1 (6 bases). There are 14 residues in the CDR3. The germline V and J ends were trimmed by 0 bases and 14 bases, with 17 bases remaining between them. Germline CDR1 and CDR2: LNHDA and SQIVND (reference sequence). The CDR3 sequence: CASSIDHRAEQEFF. Written as DNA, the CDR3 is TGTGCCAGTAGTATAGATCACAGGGCCGAGCAAGAGTTCTTC.

The gene calls are TRBV5-6 and TRBJ1-5; maybe TRBD1 (5 bases). CDR1 is SGHDT and CDR2 is YYEEEE in the germline V gene. The CDR3 has 15 residues. The ends were cut back, 1 base at V and 3 bases at J, with 11 bases in the middle. CDR3 protein: CASSLPGRTNQPQHF. The CDR3 DNA sequence: TGTGCCAGCAGCTTGCCGGGGCGTACCAATCAGCCCCAGCATTTT.

The DNA of the CDR3 is TGTGCCAGCAGCCGCACTAGCGGGGCCGGAGATACGCAGTATTTT. It specifies CASSRTSGAGDTQYF. The chain is built from TRBV7-2 and TRBJ2-3; 10 positions agree with TRBD2. CDR1 is SGHTA, CDR2 FQGNSA, per germline. V shed 5 bases, J shed 5 bases, and the junction held 7 bases outside the gene matches. This CDR3 has 15 amino acids.